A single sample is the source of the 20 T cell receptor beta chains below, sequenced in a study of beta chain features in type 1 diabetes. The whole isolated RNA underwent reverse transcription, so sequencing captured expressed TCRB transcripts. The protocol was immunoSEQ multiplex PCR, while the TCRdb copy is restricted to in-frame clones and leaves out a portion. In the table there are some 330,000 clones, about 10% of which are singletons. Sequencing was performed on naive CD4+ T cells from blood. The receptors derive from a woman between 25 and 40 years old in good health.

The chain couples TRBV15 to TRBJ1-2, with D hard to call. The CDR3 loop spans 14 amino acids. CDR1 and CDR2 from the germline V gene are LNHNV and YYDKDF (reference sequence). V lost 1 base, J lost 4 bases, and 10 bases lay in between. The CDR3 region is CATSRAVQVYGYTF. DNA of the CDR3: TGTGCCACCAGCAGAGCGGTGCAGGTCTATGGCTACACCTTC.

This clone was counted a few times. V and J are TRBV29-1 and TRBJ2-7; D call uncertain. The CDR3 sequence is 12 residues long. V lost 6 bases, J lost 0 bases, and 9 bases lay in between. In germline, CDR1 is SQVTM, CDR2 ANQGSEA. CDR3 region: CSVESGSYEQYF. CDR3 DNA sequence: TGCAGCGTCGAATCGGGCTCCTACGAGCAGTACTTC.

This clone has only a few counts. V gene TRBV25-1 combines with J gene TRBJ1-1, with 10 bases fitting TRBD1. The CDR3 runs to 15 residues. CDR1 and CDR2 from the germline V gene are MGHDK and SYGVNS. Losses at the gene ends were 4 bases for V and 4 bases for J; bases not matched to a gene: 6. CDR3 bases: TGTGCCAGCAGTGGAGACAGGGGGCCGGGCACTGAAGCTTTCTTT. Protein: CASSGDRGPGTEAFF.

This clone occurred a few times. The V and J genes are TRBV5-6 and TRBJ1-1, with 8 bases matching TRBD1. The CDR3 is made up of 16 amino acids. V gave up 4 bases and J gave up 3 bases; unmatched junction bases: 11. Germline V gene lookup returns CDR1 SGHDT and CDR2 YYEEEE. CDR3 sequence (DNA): TGTGCCAGCAGCCCAACGACAGGGGTTCGTGACACTGAAGCTTTCTTT. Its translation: CASSPTTGVRDTEAFF.

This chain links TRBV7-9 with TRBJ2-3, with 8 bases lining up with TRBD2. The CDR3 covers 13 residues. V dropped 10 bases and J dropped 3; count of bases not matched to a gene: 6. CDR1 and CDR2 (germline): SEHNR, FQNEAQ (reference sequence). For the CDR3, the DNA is TGTGCCACCCGGCTAGCGGGTACAGATACGCAGTATTTT. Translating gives CATRLAGTDTQYF.

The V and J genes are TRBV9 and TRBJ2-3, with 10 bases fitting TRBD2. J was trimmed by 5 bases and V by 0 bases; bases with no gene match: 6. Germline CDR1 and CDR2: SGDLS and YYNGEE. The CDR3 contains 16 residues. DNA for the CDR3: TGTGCCAGCAGCGTAGACCCAGTAGCGGGAGGAGATACGCAGTATTTT. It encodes CASSVDPVAGGDTQYF.

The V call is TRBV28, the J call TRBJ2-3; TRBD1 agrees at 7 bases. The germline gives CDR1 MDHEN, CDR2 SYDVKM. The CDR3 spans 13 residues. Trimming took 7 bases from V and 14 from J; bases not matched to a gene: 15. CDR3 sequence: CASIIHPGQPLYF. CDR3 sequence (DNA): TGTGCCAGCATTATTCATCCGGGACAGCCGCTGTATTTT. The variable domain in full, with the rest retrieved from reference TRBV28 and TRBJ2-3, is DVKVTQSSRYLVKRTGEKVFLECVQDMDHENMFWYRQDPGLGLRLIYFSYDVKMKEKGDIPEGYSVSREKKERFSLILESASTNQTSMYLCASIIHPGQPLYFGPGTRLTVL.

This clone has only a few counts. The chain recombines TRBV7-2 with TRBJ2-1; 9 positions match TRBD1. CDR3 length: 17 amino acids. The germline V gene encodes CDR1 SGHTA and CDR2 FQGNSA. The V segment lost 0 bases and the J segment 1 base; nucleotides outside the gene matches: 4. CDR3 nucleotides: TGTGCCAGCAGCTTAGCGTTAGGGACAGGGTCCTACAATGAGCAGTTCTTC. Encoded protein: CASSLALGTGSYNEQFF.

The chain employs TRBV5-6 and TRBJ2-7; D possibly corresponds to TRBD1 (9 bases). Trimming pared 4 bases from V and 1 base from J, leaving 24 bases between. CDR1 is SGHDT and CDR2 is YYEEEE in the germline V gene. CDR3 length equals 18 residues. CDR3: CASSPGQGLAGTSYEQYF. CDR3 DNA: TGTGCCAGCAGCCCTGGACAGGGGTTAGCGGGAACGTCCTACGAGCAGTACTTC.

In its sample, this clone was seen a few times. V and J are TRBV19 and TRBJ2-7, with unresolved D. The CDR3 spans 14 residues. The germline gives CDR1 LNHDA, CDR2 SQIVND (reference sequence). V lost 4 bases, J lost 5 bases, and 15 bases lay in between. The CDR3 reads CASSTLQSVDEQYF. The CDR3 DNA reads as TGTGCCAGTAGTACCCTCCAGAGCGTGGACGAGCAGTACTTC.

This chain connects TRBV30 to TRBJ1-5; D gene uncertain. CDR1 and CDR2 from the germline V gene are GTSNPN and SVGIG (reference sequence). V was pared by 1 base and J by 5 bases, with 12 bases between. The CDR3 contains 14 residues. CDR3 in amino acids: CAWSALMGDQPQHF. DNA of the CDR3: TGTGCCTGGAGTGCCCTGATGGGAGATCAGCCCCAGCATTTT.

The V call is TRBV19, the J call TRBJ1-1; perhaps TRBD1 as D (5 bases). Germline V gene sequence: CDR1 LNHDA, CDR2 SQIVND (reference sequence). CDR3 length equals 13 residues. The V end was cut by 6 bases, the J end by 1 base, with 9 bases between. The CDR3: CASSLTGNTEAFF. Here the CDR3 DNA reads TGTGCCAGTAGCCTTACAGGGAACACTGAAGCTTTCTTT.

The CDR3, as DNA: TGTGCCAGCAGCCCTCGGACAGGGGGGGACCGAGAGACCCAGTACTTC. Residues: CASSPRTGGDRETQYF. This chain connects TRBV7-6 to TRBJ2-5; 10 bases align to TRBD1. J lost 4 bases, V lost 5 bases, and 10 bases had no gene match. This CDR3 contains 16 residues. Per the germline V gene, CDR1 is SGHVS and CDR2 is FNYEAQ.

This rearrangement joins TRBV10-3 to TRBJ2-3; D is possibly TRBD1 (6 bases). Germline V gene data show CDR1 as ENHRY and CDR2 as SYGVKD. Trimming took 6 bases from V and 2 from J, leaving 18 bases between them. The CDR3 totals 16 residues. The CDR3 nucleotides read TGTGCCATCAGGAGACAGGAACTTGATCACACAGATACGCAGTATTTT. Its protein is CAIRRQELDHTDTQYF.

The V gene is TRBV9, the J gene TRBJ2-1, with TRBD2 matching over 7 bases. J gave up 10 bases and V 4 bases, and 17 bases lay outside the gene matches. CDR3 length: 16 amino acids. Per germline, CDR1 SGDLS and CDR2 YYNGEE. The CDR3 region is CASSPSTSLGVEEQFF. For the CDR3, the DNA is TGTGCCAGCAGCCCCTCGACTAGCCTAGGAGTAGAGGAGCAGTTCTTC.

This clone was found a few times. DNA for the CDR3: TGTGCCAGCAGTTCCGGCGGGCACACTGAAGCTTTCTTT. It specifies CASSSGGHTEAFF. The chain is built from TRBV28 and TRBJ1-1; unclear D gene. Trimming shortened V by 4 bases and J by 3 bases, and 9 bases separated the two germline ends. In germline, CDR1 is MDHEN, CDR2 SYDVKM. This CDR3 is built from 13 residues.

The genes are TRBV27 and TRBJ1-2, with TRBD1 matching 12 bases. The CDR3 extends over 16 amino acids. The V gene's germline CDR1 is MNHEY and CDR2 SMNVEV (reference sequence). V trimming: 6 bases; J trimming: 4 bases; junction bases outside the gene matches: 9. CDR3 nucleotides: TGTGCCAGCAGGGGGGGACAGGGGGCCCACTTCTATGGCTACACCTTC. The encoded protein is CASRGGQGAHFYGYTF.

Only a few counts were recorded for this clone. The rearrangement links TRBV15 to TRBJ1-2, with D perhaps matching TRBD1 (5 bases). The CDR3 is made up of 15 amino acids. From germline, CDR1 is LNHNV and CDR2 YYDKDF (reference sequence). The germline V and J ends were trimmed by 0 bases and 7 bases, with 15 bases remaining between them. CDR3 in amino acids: CATSRENARVGGYTF. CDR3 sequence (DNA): TGTGCCACCAGCAGAGAGAATGCCAGGGTGGGTGGCTACACCTTC.

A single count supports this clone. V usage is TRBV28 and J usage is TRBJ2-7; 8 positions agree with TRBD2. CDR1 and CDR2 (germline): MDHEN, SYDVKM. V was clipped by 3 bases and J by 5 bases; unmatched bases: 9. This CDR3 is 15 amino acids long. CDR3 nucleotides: TGTGCCAGCAGTTTGAGGGTAGCGGGGTATAACGAGCAGTACTTC. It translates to CASSLRVAGYNEQYF.

The CDR3 reads CASRLQGTGGNIQYF. CDR3 DNA sequence: TGTGCCAGCAGATTACAGGGTACGGGGGGAAACATTCAGTACTTC. V and J are TRBV6-6 and TRBJ2-4, with D maybe TRBD2 (7 bases). Germline V CDR1 and CDR2: MNHNY, SVGAGI (reference sequence). The CDR3 totals 15 residues. V lost 6 bases and J 6 bases, leaving 18 bases between the germline ends.